The 26 T cell receptor beta chains listed next were all sequenced from one sample in a study of T cell repertoires in aging, cancer and after chemotherapy. Amplification of TCR beta used genomic DNA extracted from peripheral blood. Multiplex touch-down PCR with TRB-A/B primers amplified rearranged V-D-J TRB sequences. TCRdb fed the multiplex PCR reads into MiXCR, producing one record per CDR3 protein. Of approximately 6,600 distinct CDR3 sequences in the sample, 25% to 35% were seen once. The specimen sequenced was blood. The source is a human donor with a blood cancer. The donor label of this sample is uncertain.

This clonotype is deemed medium-sized. V is TRBV6-2 or TRBV6-3 and J is TRBJ2-2; D remains unclear. The CDR3 spans 15 residues. Germline lookup yields CDR1 MNHEY and CDR2 SVGEGT. Deletions cut 6 bases from V and 6 bases from J, with 17 bases between. CDR3 nucleotides: TGTGCCAGCAGCCGTCGGTCCCCTGGCCCCGGGGAGCTGTTTTTT. It is translated as CASSRRSPGPGELFF.

A few counts support this clonotype. V and J are TRBV6-5 and TRBJ2-5, with 9 bases identical to TRBD1. The J segment lost 7 bases and the V segment lost 5 bases, leaving 5 bases of the junction unmatched. The CDR3 is 13 amino acids. In germline, CDR1 is MNHEY, CDR2 SVGAGI. The CDR3 DNA follows: TGTGCCAGCAGTCGGGGACAGGGAGGGACCCAGTACTTC. Translated, it gives CASSRGQGGTQYF.

This clonotype was detected only a few times. The chain employs TRBV19 and TRBJ2-7; D is undetermined. The germline V gene has CDR1 LNHDA and CDR2 SQIVND (reference sequence). V was clipped by 10 bases and J by 6 bases, with 13 bases between them. CDR3 length: 11 residues. The CDR3 protein is CATEDAFEQYF. CDR3 nucleotide sequence: TGTGCCACTGAAGACGCCTTCGAGCAGTACTTC. The variable domain in full, completed from reference TRBV19 and TRBJ2-7, reads DGGITQSPKYLFRKEGQNVTLSCEQNLNHDAMYWYRQDPGQGLRLIYYSQIVNDFQKGDIAEGYSVSREKKESFPLTVTSAQKNPTAFYLCATEDAFEQYFGPGTRLTVT.

The rearrangement joins TRBV24-1 to TRBJ2-1; tentative D call: TRBD1 (6 bases). This CDR3 contains 14 residues. Trimming left V 4 bases short and J 10 bases short, with 16 bases between. Germline V gene sequence: CDR1 KGHDR, CDR2 SFDVKD. For the CDR3, the DNA is TGTGCCACCAGTGACCAGGGGAACGTGAAGGAGCAGTTCTTC. This sequence encodes CATSDQGNVKEQFF.

Only a few counts were recorded for this clonotype. The V call is TRBV5-5, the J call TRBJ2-3; D is perhaps TRBD2 (6 bases). CDR1 is SGHKS, CDR2 YYEKEE, per germline (reference sequence). Trimming pared 0 bases from V and 4 bases from J, leaving 15 bases between. This CDR3 has 16 residues. CDR3 sequence (DNA): TGTGCCAGCAGCTTGGATATGGGGGGAGTCTCAGATACGCAGTATTTT. Translated: CASSLDMGGVSDTQYF.

Remarks on this clonotype: A much more abundant neighbour one base away suggests this may be a read error. V is TRBV19 and J is TRBJ2-1; D perhaps matches TRBD2 (5 bases). The V end lost 4 bases, the J end lost 10 bases, and 14 bases lay between the germline ends. Germline V gives CDR1 LNHDA, CDR2 SQIVND (reference sequence). The CDR3 consists of 13 residues. The CDR3: CASSTSGVSEQFF. The CDR3 region has the DNA TGTGCCAGTAGTACAAGCGGAGTGTCGGAGCAGTTCTTC.

This clonotype was seen more than once but under ten times. The chain joins TRBV18 to TRBJ2-5; D might be TRBD1 or TRBD2, each matching 5 bases. Per the germline V gene, CDR1 is KGHSH and CDR2 is LQKENI. Trimming shortened V by 6 bases and J by 4 bases, and 21 bases separated the two germline ends. The CDR3 covers 16 residues. The CDR3 DNA reads as TGTGCCAGCTCCCTGATGGGGATGAGGGGTGTAGAGACCCAGTACTTC. This sequence encodes CASSLMGMRGVETQYF.

By frequency in the sample, this clonotype is medium-sized. This CDR3 reads CAIPGPSSSGANVLTF. The CDR3 nucleotides are TGTGCCATCCCTGGACCGTCGAGCTCTGGGGCCAACGTCCTGACTTTC. The chain links TRBV10-3 to TRBJ2-6; the D is unclear. The CDR3 is 16 amino acids. CDR1 and CDR2 from the germline V gene are ENHRY and SYGVKD. The V and J ends lost 8 bases and 0 bases respectively, with 14 bases between them.

This clonotype is labeled as medium-sized (0.01 to 0.1%). V gene TRBV27 combines with J gene TRBJ2-3; 9 bases are a match to TRBD1. Germline V lookup: CDR1 MNHEY, CDR2 SMNVEV (reference sequence). V dropped 4 bases and J dropped 10; count of bases not matched to a gene: 9. CDR3 length: 14 residues. The CDR3 loop is CASSSGTGFDPQYF. The CDR3 DNA reads as TGTGCCAGCAGTTCCGGGACAGGGTTCGATCCGCAGTATTTT.

This clonotype came up many times. The rearrangement joins TRBV10-1 to TRBJ2-1, with D possibly being TRBD1 (6 bases). This CDR3 has 11 residues. Germline V gene lookup returns CDR1 WNHNN and CDR2 SYGVQD (reference sequence). The V gene lost 10 bases and the J gene lost 6 bases, with 10 bases spanning the gap. The CDR3 loop is CATSQGNEQFF. CDR3 nucleotides: TGCGCCACCTCACAGGGCAATGAGCAGTTCTTC.

There are a few counts of this clonotype. The genes are TRBV6-6 and TRBJ2-7; tentative D call: TRBD1 (6 bases). V was trimmed by 5 bases and J by 4 bases, leaving 12 bases between them. This CDR3 is built from 13 residues. The germline V gene encodes CDR1 MNHNY and CDR2 SVGAGI (reference sequence). The CDR3 DNA reads as TGTGCCAGCAGTACTGACAGGCTTTACGAGCAGTACTTC. Protein product: CASSTDRLYEQYF.

The CDR3 sequence: CASSLVQIIGAEAFF. The DNA for the CDR3 is TGTGCCAGCAGTCTCGTTCAAATAATCGGCGCTGAAGCTTTCTTT. V is TRBV12-3 or TRBV12-4 and J is TRBJ1-1, with D unclear. CDR3 length: 15 amino acids. The V end was cut by 5 bases, the J end by 6 bases, with 19 bases between.

This clonotype was seen a handful of times. This rearrangement joins TRBV7-9 to TRBJ1-4; D may be TRBD1 (5 bases). CDR1 and CDR2 from the germline V gene are SEHNR and FQNEAQ (reference sequence). The V end lost 4 bases, the J end lost 0 bases, and 15 bases lay between the germline ends. The CDR3 extends over 17 amino acids. The CDR3 here is CASSSGAKPATNEKLFF. The DNA of the CDR3 is TGTGCCAGCAGCTCCGGGGCCAAGCCTGCAACTAATGAAAAACTGTTTTTT.

The sample holds many counts of this clonotype. This chain connects TRBV15 to TRBJ1-2; 7 nucleotides match TRBD1. CDR1 LNHNV and CDR2 YYDKDF come from the germline V gene (reference sequence). The CDR3 is 16 residues long. V shed 2 bases and J 5 bases; nucleotides not matched to a gene: 11. CDR3 in amino acids: CATSRRGLGGGYGYTF. The CDR3 DNA reads as TGTGCCACCAGCAGAAGGGGGCTCGGGGGTGGATATGGCTACACCTTC.

CDR3 loop: CATSINTPILGGHTF. In DNA, the CDR3 is TGTGCCACCAGCATAAATACTCCTATTTTAGGGGGTCACACCTTC. The rearrangement links TRBV15 to TRBJ1-2; a possible D gene is TRBD1 (6 bases). With 4 bases removed from V and 12 bases from J, the gap between germline ends came to 24 bases. Germline loops: CDR1 LNHNV, CDR2 YYDKDF (reference sequence). The CDR3 is 15 residues long. The entire variable domain, with the rest obtained from reference TRBV15 and TRBJ1-2, is as follows: DAMVIQNPRYQVTQFGKPVTLSCSQTLNHNVMYWYQQKSSQAPKLLFHYYDKDFNNEADTPDNFQSRRPNTSFCFLDIRSPGLGDTAMYLCATSINTPILGGHTFGSGTRLTVV.

This clonotype was seen repeatedly, ten times or more. V usage is TRBV6-5 and J usage is TRBJ2-1; maybe TRBD2 (5 bases). Germline CDR1 MNHEY, CDR2 SVGAGI. V lost 4 bases and J lost 4, with 8 bases in between. This CDR3 is 13 amino acids long. The CDR3 coding sequence is TGTGCCAGCAGTTTCCGGGGTTACAATGAGCAGTTCTTC. Translating gives CASSFRGYNEQFF.

This clonotype was counted only a few times. V gene TRBV27 combines with J gene TRBJ2-1, with D perhaps matching TRBD1 or TRBD2 (5 bases each). The CDR3 contains 16 residues. CDR1 is MNHEY, CDR2 SMNVEV, per germline (reference sequence). The germline V and J ends were trimmed by 6 bases and 4 bases, with 19 bases remaining between them. CDR3 nucleotides: TGTGCCAGCAGGAAAAACCGGGACCGAGGGTACAATGAGCAGTTCTTC. It codes for CASRKNRDRGYNEQFF.

The chain is built from TRBV6-2 or TRBV6-3 and TRBJ2-2; 8 bases map to TRBD1. The CDR3 sequence is 15 residues long. The V gene end was trimmed by 5 bases and the J gene end by 7 bases; junction bases not matched to a gene: 9. The germline V gene has CDR1 MNHEY and CDR2 SVGEGT. Here the CDR3 reads CASSRTGSNGGELFF. For the CDR3, the DNA is TGTGCCAGCAGTCGGACAGGGAGTAATGGCGGGGAGCTGTTTTTT.

The genes are TRBV7-2 and TRBJ1-6; maybe TRBD1 (6 bases). This CDR3 spans 15 amino acids. Germline-derived CDR1 and CDR2 are SGHTA and FQGNSA. V was shortened by 5 bases and J by 10 bases, with 18 bases between the two germline ends. CDR3 loop: CASSPALGGQSPLHF. The CDR3 nucleotides are TGTGCCAGCAGCCCTGCGTTGGGGGGGCAATCACCCCTCCACTTT.

In its sample, this clonotype was seen a few times. This CDR3 is CASSFPGAGGSEAFF. Here the CDR3 DNA reads TGTGCCAGCAGTTTTCCCGGGGCAGGGGGATCTGAAGCTTTCTTT. The gene calls are TRBV6-5 and TRBJ1-1; 7 bases line up with TRBD1. V gave up 4 bases and J gave up 6 bases; unmatched junction bases: 11. This CDR3 spans 15 amino acids. Germline CDR1 reads MNHEY; CDR2 reads SVGAGI.

Judged by abundance, this clonotype is medium-sized (0.01 to 0.1%). The J gene is TRBJ2-7, the V gene TRBV29-1; D ambiguous. CDR1 is SQVTM, CDR2 ANQGSEA, per germline. This CDR3 has 11 amino acids. Trimming left V 5 bases short and J 7 bases short, with 12 bases between. CDR3 in DNA: TGCAGCGTTAAACTCAGCGTGGAGCAGTACTTC. Translating it yields CSVKLSVEQYF.

This clonotype has a handful of counts. The chain carries TRBV7-2 and TRBJ2-3; 7 nucleotides line up with TRBD2. CDR1 is SGHTA and CDR2 is FQGNSA in the germline V gene. The CDR3 has 16 residues. J lost 4 bases, V lost 2 bases, and 9 bases had no gene match. The CDR3 sequence is CASSLWGGGKADTQYF. CDR3 DNA: TGTGCCAGCAGCTTATGGGGGGGGGGGAAAGCAGATACGCAGTATTTT.

This rearrangement joins TRBV11-2 to TRBJ1-6; D ambiguous. Germline-derived CDR1 and CDR2 are SGHAT and FQNNGV. The germline V and J ends were trimmed by 1 base and 8 bases, with 12 bases remaining between them. The CDR3 totals 15 residues. This CDR3 reads CASSLAASGDSPLHF. CDR3 DNA sequence: TGTGCCAGCAGCTTAGCCGCTTCGGGAGATTCACCCCTCCACTTT.

The V and J genes are TRBV12-3 or TRBV12-4 and TRBJ2-1; maybe TRBD2 (6 bases). V lost 2 bases and J 12 bases, leaving 8 bases between the germline ends. The CDR3 has 11 residues. For the CDR3, the DNA is TGTGCCAGCAGTTTAAATAGCGGGCAGTTCTTC. Translated: CASSLNSGQFF.

This clonotype appeared a few times. The CDR3 DNA reads TGTGCCAGCAGTTTGGGTCCCTTAGGTGGGAATGAGCAGTTCTTC. Protein sequence: CASSLGPLGGNEQFF. This chain uses TRBV12-3 or TRBV12-4 with TRBJ2-1; D gene unclear. Trimming removed 3 bases at V and 7 bases at J, with 16 bases between. This CDR3 has 15 residues.

This clonotype occurred a few times. The rearrangement links TRBV6-2 or TRBV6-3 to TRBJ2-3, with D possibly TRBD2 on 7 matching bases. Germline CDR1 reads MNHEY; CDR2 reads SVGEGT. The CDR3 length is 16 residues. V lost 0 bases and J 4 bases, leaving 14 bases between the germline ends. In DNA, the CDR3 is TGTGCCAGCAGTTACTCGCTTCGGGGGGCGGCAGATACGCAGTATTTT. It yields the protein CASSYSLRGAADTQYF.